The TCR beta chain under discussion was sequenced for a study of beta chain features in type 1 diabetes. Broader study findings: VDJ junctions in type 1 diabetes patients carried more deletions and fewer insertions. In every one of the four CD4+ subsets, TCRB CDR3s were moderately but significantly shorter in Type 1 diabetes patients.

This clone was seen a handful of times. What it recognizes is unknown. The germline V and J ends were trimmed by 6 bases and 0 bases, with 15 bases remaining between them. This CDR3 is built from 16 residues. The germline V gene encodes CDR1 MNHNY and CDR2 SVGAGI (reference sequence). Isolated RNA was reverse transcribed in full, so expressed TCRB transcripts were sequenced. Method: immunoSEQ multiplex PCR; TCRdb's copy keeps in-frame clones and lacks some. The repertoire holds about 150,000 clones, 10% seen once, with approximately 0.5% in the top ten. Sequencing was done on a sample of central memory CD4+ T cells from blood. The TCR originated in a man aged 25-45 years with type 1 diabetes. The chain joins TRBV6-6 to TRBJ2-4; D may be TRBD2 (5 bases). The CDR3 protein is CASSIDPGGAKNIQYF. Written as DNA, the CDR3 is TGTGCCAGCAGCATTGATCCTGGAGGAGCCAAAAACATTCAGTACTTC.